This T cell receptor (beta chain) came from a study of shared clonotypes between healthy human individuals. Study-wide results and limits: Sequencing depth was a factor that was expected to affect clonotype sharing among donors.

Only a few counts were recorded for this clone. The antigen is not known. Samples left unsorted employed some 100 million PBMCs for genomic DNA. Across several immunoSEQ plates, the genomic DNA of each subset was split evenly. Study processing details: Junction-only sequences without quality scores came from ImmunoSEQ, so filtering differed. Clones were read by immunoSEQ multiplex PCR, and TCRdb kept only the in-frame ones, dropping some. V and J calls and clone size are as listed in that table; D and trimming were resolved from the DNA. The sample carries 470,000 or so clones, around 80% recorded once. V dropped 7 bases and J dropped 4; count of bases not matched to a gene: 13. The germline gives CDR1 LNHDA, CDR2 SQIVND (reference sequence). The CDR3 totals 17 residues.

The gene calls are TRBV19 and TRBJ2-6; 7 bases fit TRBD2. The sequenced material came from PBMCs. The clonotype was recovered from a middle-aged woman in good health. Some clones in this sample may be carry-over from other donors' samples. This CDR3 is CASISATGRAGANVLTF. The CDR3 nucleotides are TGTGCCAGTATTTCTGCGACGGGGAGGGCCGGGGCCAACGTCCTGACTTTC.